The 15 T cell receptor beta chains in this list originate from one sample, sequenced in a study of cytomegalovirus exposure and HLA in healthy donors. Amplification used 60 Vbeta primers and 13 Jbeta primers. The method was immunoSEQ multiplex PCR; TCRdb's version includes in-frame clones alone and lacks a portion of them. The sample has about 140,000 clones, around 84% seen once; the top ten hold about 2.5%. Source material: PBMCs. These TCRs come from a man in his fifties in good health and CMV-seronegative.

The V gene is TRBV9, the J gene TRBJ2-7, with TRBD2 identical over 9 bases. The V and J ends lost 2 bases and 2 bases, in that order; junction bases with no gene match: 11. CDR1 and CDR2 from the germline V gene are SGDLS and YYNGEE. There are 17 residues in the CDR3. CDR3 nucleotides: TGTGCCAGCAGCGTCGGCCTGGAGCGGGAGGTGGCCTACGAGCAGTACTTC. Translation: CASSVGLEREVAYEQYF.

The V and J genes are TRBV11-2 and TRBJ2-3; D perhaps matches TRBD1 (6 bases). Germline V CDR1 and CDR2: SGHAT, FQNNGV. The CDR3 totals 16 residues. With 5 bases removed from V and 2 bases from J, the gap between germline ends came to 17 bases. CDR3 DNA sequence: TGTGCCAGCAGCGGCGAGGACAGCCTCCTCACAGATACGCAGTATTTT. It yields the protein CASSGEDSLLTDTQYF.

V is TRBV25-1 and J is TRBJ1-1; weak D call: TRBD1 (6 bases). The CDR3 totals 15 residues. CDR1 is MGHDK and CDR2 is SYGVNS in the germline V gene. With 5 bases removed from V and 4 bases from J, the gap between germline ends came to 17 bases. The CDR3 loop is CASSTNRVGGTEAFF. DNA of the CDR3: TGTGCCAGCAGTACAAACAGGGTTGGTGGCACTGAAGCTTTCTTT.

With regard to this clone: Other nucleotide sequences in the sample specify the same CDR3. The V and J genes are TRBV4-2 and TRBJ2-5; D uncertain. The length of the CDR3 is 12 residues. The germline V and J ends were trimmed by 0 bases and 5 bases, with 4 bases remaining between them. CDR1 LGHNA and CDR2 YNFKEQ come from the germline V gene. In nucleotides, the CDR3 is TGTGCCAGCAGCCAAGACAGGGAGACCCAGTACTTC. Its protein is CASSQDRETQYF.

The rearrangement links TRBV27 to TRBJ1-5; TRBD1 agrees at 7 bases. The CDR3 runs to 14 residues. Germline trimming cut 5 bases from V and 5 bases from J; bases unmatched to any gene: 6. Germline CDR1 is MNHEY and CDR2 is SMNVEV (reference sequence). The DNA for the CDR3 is TGTGCCAGCAGTATGACAGGGTCCTATCAGCCCCAGCATTTT. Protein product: CASSMTGSYQPQHF.

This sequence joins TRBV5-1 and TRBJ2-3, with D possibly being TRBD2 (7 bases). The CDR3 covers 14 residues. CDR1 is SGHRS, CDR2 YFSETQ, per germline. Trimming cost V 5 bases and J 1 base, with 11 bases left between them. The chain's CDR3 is CASRGGARTDTQYF. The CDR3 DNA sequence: TGCGCCAGCAGGGGGGGGGCGCGCACAGATACGCAGTATTTT.

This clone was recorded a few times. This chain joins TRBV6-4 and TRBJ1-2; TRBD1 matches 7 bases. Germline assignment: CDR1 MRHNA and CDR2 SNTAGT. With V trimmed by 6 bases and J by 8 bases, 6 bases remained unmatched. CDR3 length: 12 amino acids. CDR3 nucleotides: TGTGCCAGCAGGGGCGACAGGGACGGCTACACCTTC. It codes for CASRGDRDGYTF.

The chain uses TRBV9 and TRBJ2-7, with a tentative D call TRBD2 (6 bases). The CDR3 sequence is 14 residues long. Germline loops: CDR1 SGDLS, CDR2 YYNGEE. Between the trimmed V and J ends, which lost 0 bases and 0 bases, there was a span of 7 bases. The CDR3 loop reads CASSVDGGSYEQYF. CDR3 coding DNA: TGTGCCAGCAGCGTAGACGGGGGCTCCTACGAGCAGTACTTC. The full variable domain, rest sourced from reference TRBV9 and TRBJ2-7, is DSGVTQTPKHLITATGQRVTLRCSPRSGDLSVYWYQQSLDQGLQFLIQYYNGEERAKGNILERFSAQQFPDLHSELNLSSLELGDSALYFCASSVDGGSYEQYFGPGTRLTVT.

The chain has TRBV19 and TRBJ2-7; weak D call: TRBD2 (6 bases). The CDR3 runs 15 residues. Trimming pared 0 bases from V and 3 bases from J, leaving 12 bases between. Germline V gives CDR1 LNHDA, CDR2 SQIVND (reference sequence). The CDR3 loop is CASSIEVADHYEQYF. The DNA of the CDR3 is TGTGCCAGTAGTATAGAGGTAGCGGACCACTACGAGCAGTACTTC.

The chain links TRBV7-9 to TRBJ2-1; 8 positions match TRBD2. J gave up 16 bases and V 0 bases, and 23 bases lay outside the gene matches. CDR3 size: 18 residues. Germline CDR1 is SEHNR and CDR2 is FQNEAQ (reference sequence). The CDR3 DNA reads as TGTGCCAGCAGCTTAGCTATGATAGGACTAGCCGGGGACCGCGAACGTTTCTTC. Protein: CASSLAMIGLAGDRERFF.

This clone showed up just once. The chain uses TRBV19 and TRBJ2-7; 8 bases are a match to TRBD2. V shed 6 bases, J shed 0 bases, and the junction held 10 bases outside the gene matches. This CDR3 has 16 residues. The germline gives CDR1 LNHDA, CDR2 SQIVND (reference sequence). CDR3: CASSSVSGTSSYEQYF. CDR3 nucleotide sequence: TGTGCCAGTAGCAGCGTTAGCGGGACTAGCTCCTACGAGCAGTACTTC.

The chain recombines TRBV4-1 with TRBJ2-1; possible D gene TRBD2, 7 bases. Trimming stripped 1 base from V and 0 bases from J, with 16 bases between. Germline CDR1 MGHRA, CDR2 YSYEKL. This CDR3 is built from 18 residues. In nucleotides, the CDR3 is TGCGCCAGCAGCCAAGCAGGGCGGGGGCCCAGCTCCTACAATGAGCAGTTCTTC. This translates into CASSQAGRGPSSYNEQFF.

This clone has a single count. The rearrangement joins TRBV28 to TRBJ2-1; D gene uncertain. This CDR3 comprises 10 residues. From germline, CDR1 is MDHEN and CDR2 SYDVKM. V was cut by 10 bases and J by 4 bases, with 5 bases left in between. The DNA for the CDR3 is TGTGCCACTACTTACAATGAGCAGTTCTTC. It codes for CATTYNEQFF.

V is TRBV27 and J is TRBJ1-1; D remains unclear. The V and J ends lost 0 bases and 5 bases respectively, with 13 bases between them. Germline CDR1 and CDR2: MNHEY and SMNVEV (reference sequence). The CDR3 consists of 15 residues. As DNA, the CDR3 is TGTGCCAGCAGTTTATCCGCGCTGGCGGGAACTGAAGCTTTCTTT. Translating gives CASSLSALAGTEAFF.

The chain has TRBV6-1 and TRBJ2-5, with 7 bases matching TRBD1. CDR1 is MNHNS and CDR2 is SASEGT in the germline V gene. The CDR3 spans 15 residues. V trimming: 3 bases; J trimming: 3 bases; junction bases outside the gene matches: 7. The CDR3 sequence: CASSDLGTDEETQYF. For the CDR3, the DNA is TGTGCCAGCAGTGATCTGGGGACAGACGAAGAGACCCAGTACTTC.